This T cell receptor beta chain was found in a study of T cell clones after liver transplantation. Study overall: Three of eight recipients were HCV-positive; others had non-autoimmune, non-viral indications. Samples came pre-transplant, pre-randomization before withdrawal, and post-randomization after withdrawal ended.

Trimming removed 0 bases from V and 3 bases from J, with 9 bases in between. This CDR3 spans 13 amino acids. The germline V gene encodes CDR1 SQVTM and CDR2 ANQGSEA. Here immunoSEQ multiplex PCR was the method, and the copy in TCRdb shows in-frame clones only, minus some. Of 12,000 to 15,000 clones in the sample, about 90% are singletons; the top ten hold nearly 50%. This sequence joins TRBV29-1 and TRBJ2-7; D call uncertain. Sequencing was performed on CD8+ T cells from blood, taken before liver transplant. This sequence originates from a human donor who received a liver transplant. The CDR3 nucleotides are TGCAGCGTTGAAGATGGCGCTAACTACGAGCAGTACTTC. Translated, it gives CSVEDGANYEQYF.